The present T cell receptor beta chain was sequenced within a study of blood T cell repertoires in COVID-19. Study background: Nucleic acid was either cDNA or gDNA, and it came from T cells, B-cell-depleted T cells, or PBMCs.

Each participant's cohort was designated according to participant-reported clinical history. Resolution of symptoms, clearance, or two negative PCRs was present in recovered Cohort 3 donors. In the original processing: Counts of nucleated cells, estimated from reference gene primer amplification, were obtained. Using immunoSEQ multiplex PCR, the repertoire was profiled, and TCRdb retains in-frame clones only, with some absent. From that table come the V and J calls and clone size; the DNA was used to work out D and trimming. This sample has about 460,000 clones; 88% occur once, and the top ten carry around 8%. About this clone: Mismatch with germline at one junction end may stem from a read error.

The CDR3 has 13 residues. CDR1 and CDR2 (germline): ENHRY, SYGVKD. Sequencing was done on a sample of PBMCs or T cells enriched from blood (not recorded which). The sequence was obtained from a woman in her fifties or sixties who had recovered from COVID-19. V gene TRBV10-3 combines with J gene TRBJ1-1, with TRBD1 as a possible D gene (6 bases). The CDR3 sequence: CAITERGGAEAFF. CDR3 DNA: TGTGCCATCACTGAGAGGGGGGGAGCTGAAGCTTTCTTT.